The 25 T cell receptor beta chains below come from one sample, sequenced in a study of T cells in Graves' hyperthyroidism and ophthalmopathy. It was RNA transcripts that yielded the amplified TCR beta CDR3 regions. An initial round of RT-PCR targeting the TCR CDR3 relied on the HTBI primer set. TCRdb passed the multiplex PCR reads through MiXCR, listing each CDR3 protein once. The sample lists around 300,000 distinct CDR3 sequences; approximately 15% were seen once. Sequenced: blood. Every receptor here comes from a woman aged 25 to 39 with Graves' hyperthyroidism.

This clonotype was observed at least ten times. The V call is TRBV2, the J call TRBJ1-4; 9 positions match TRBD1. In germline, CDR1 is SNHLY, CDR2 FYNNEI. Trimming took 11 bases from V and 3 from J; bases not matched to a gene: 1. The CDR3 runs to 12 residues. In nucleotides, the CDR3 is TGTGCCCGACAGGGGGCTAATGAAAAACTGTTTTTT. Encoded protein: CARQGANEKLFF.

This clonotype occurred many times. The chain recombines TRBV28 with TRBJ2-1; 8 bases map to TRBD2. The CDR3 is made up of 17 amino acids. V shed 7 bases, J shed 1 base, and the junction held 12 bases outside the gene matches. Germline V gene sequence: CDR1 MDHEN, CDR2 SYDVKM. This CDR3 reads CASNSLADNLSYNEQFF. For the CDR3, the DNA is TGTGCCAGCAATTCACTAGCGGACAATTTATCCTACAATGAGCAGTTCTTC.

The CDR3 protein is CASSFRYNEKLFF. The CDR3 DNA reads TGTGCCAGCAGTTTCAGATATAATGAAAAACTGTTTTTT. This sequence joins TRBV28 and TRBJ1-4, with D unresolved. In germline, CDR1 is MDHEN, CDR2 SYDVKM. V lost 3 bases to trimming and J lost 4 bases, with 6 bases between them. The CDR3 sequence is 13 residues long.

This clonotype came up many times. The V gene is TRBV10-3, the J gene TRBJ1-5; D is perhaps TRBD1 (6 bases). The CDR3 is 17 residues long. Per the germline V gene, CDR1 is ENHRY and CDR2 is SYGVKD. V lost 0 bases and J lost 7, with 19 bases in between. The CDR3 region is CAISESMGARPDQPQHF. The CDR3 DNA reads TGTGCCATCAGTGAGTCTATGGGGGCAAGGCCCGACCAGCCCCAGCATTTT.

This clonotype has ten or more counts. The CDR3 sequence: CASSQFPGLAGESWTKNIQYF. CDR3 nucleotides: TGTGCCAGCAGTCAATTCCCGGGACTAGCGGGAGAGAGTTGGACCAAAAACATTCAGTACTTC. The chain carries TRBV28 and TRBJ2-4; 14 nucleotides line up with TRBD2. Losses at the gene ends were 5 bases for V and 2 bases for J; bases not matched to a gene: 17. Germline CDR1 is MDHEN and CDR2 is SYDVKM. The CDR3 is 21 residues long.

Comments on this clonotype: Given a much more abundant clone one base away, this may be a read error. The CDR3 sequence: CASYRGVGNQPQHF. CDR3 nucleotides: TGTGCCAGTTACCGGGGGGTTGGCAATCAGCCCCAGCATTTT. The rearrangement joins TRBV12-3 or TRBV12-4 to TRBJ1-5, with a tentative D call TRBD1 (5 bases). The CDR3 loop spans 14 amino acids. Trimming removed 9 bases at V and 2 bases at J, with 14 bases between.

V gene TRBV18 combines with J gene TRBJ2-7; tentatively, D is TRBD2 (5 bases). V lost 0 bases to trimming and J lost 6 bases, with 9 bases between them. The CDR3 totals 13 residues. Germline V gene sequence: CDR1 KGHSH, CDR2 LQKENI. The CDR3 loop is CASSPPLAGEQYF. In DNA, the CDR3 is TGTGCCAGCTCACCACCCCTAGCCGGCGAGCAGTACTTC.

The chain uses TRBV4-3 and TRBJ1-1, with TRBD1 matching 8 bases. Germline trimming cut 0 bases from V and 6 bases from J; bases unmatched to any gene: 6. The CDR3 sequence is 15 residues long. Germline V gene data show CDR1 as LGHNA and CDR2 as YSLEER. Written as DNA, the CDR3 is TGCGCCAGCAGCCAAGAGGGGTTCAGGGGGCCTGAAGCTTTCTTT. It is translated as CASSQEGFRGPEAFF.

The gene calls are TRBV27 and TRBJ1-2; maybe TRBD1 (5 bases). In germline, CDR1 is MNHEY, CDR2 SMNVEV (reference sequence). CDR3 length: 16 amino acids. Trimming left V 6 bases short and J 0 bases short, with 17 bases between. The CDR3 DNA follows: TGTGCCAGCAGCCCTGGGACGGGAAAAGCTAACTATGGCTACACCTTC. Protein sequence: CASSPGTGKANYGYTF.

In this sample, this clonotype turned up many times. The CDR3 region is CASSDNARSQDTQYF. DNA of the CDR3: TGTGCCAGCAGCGACAATGCCCGGTCTCAAGATACGCAGTATTTT. This sequence joins TRBV7-3 and TRBJ2-3, with D hard to call. Germline V gives CDR1 SGHTA, CDR2 FQGTGA. V shed 5 bases and J shed 5 bases, with 17 bases lying between them. CDR3 length equals 15 residues.

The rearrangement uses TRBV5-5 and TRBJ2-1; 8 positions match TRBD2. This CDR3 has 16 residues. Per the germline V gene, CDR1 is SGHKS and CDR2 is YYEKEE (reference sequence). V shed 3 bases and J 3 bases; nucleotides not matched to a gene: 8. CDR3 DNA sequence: TGTGCCAGCAGCTCCTACCCGGGGGGGGACTACAATGAGCAGTTCTTC. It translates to CASSSYPGGDYNEQFF.

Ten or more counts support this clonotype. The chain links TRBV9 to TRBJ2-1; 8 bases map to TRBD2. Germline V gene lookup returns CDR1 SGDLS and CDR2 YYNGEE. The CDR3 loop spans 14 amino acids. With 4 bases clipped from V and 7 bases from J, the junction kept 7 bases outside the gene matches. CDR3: CASSPGRARNEQFF. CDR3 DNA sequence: TGTGCCAGCAGCCCCGGGAGGGCCAGAAATGAGCAGTTCTTC.

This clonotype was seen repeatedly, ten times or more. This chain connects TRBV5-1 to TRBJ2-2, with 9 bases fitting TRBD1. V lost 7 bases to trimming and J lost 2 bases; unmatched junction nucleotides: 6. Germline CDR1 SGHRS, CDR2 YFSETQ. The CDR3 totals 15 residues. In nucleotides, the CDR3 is TGCGCCAGCCGACAGGGGGAGTTTAACACCGGGGAGCTGTTTTTT. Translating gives CASRQGEFNTGELFF.

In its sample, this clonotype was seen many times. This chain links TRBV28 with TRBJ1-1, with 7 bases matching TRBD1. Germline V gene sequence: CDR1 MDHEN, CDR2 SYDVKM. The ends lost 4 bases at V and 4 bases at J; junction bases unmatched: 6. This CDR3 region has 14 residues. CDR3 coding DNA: TGTGCCAGCAGTTCCGACAGGGAGGTCACTGAAGCTTTCTTT. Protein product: CASSSDREVTEAFF.

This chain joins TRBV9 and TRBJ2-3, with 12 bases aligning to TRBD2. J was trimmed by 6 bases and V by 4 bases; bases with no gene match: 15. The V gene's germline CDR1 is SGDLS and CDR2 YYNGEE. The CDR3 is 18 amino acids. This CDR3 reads CASSFSPELAGGGDTQYF. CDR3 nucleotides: TGTGCCAGCAGCTTTTCCCCCGAACTAGCGGGAGGCGGGGATACGCAGTATTTT.

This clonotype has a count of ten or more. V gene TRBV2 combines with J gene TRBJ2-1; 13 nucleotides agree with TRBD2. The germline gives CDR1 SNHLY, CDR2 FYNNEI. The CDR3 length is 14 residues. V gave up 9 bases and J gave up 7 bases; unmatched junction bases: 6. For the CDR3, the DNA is TGTGCCAGAGACTGGACTAGCGGGAGTAATGAGCAGTTCTTC. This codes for CARDWTSGSNEQFF.

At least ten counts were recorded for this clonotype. CDR3 loop: CASGTARRATQYF. In DNA, the CDR3 is TGTGCCAGTGGAACCGCTAGACGAGCTACGCAGTATTTT. The rearrangement joins TRBV19 to TRBJ2-3; D unresolved. The CDR3 is made up of 13 amino acids. Deletions cut 8 bases from V and 8 bases from J, with 17 bases between. From germline, CDR1 is LNHDA and CDR2 SQIVND (reference sequence).

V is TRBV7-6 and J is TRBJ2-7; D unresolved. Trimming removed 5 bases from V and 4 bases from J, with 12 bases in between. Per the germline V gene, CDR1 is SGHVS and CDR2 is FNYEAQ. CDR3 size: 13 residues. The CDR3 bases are TGTGCCAGCAGCGATCCCAGAGGATACGAGCAGTACTTC. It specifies CASSDPRGYEQYF. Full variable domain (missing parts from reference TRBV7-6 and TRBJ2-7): GAGVSQSPRYKVTKRGQDVALRCDPISGHVSLYWYRQALGQGPEFLTYFNYEAQQDKSGLPNDRFSAERPEGSISTLTIQRTEQRDSAMYRCASSDPRGYEQYFGPGTRLTVT.

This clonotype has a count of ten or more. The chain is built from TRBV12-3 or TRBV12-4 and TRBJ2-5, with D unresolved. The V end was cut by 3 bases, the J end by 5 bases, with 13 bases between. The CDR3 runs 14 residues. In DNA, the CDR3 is TGTGCCAGCAGTTTTGCCCCAAGTAGGGAGACCCAGTACTTC. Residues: CASSFAPSRETQYF.

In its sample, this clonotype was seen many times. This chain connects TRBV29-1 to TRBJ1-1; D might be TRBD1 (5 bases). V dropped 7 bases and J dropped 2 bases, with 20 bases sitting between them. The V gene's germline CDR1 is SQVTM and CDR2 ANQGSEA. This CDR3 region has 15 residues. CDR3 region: CSASVRGSRNTEAFF. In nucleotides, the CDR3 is TGCAGCGCCTCCGTCCGGGGCAGTCGTAACACTGAAGCTTTCTTT.

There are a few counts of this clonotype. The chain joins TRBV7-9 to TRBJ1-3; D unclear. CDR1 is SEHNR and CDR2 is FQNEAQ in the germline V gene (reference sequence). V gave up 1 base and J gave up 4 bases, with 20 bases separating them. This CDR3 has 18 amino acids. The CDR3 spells CASSLEGGTWGIGNTIYF. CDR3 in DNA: TGTGCCAGCAGCTTAGAAGGTGGTACTTGGGGTATCGGAAACACCATATATTTT.

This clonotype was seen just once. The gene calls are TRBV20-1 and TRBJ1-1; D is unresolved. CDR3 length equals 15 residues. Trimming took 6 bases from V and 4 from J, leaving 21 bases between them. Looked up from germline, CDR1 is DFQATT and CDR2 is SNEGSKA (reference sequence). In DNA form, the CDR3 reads TGCAGTGCGGGGTGGGCAGCAGTTCACCTCACTGAAGCTTTCTTT. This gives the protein CSAGWAAVHLTEAFF.

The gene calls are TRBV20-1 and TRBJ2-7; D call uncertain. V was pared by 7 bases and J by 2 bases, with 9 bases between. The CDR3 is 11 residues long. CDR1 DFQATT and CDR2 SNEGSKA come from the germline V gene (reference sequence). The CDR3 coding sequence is TGCAGTGTAGGCGGAGCCTACGAGCAGTACTTC. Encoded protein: CSVGGAYEQYF.

The CDR3 region is CASSLDLAAVYGYTF. The CDR3 nucleotides read TGCGCCAGCAGCTTGGATCTGGCGGCGGTGTATGGCTACACCTTC. The chain carries TRBV5-1 and TRBJ1-2; D gene ambiguous. Germline V gives CDR1 SGHRS, CDR2 YFSETQ. The CDR3 totals 15 residues. V lost 0 bases and J 5 bases, leaving 14 bases between the germline ends.

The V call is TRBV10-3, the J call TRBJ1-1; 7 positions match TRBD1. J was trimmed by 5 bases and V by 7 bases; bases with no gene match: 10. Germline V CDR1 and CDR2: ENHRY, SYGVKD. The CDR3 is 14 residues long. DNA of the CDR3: TGTGCCATCAAAAGAGGACAGGAGGAAACTGAAGCTTTCTTT. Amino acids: CAIKRGQEETEAFF.